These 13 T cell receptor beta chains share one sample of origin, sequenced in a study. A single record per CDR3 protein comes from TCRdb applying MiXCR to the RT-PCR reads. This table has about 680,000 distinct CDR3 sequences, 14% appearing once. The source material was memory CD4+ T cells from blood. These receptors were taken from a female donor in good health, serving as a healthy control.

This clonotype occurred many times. The CDR3 loop reads CASSLAGKPGGQPQHF. CDR3 DNA sequence: TGTGCCAGCAGCTTAGCAGGGAAACCTGGGGGTCAGCCCCAGCATTTT. This chain uses TRBV7-9 with TRBJ1-5, with D tentatively TRBD1 (5 bases). The germline V gene has CDR1 SEHNR and CDR2 FQNEAQ (reference sequence). The V gene lost 0 bases and the J gene lost 6 bases, with 15 bases spanning the gap. There are 16 residues in the CDR3.

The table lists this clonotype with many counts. In DNA form, the CDR3 reads TGTGCCAGCAGTATAGAACAGGGGGACGGTCAGCCCCAGCATTTT. This codes for CASSIEQGDGQPQHF. The rearrangement joins TRBV7-8 to TRBJ1-5; 8 bases are a match to TRBD1. Per the germline V gene, CDR1 is SGHVS and CDR2 is FQNEAQ. This CDR3 has 15 residues. V dropped 6 bases and J dropped 6; count of bases not matched to a gene: 10.

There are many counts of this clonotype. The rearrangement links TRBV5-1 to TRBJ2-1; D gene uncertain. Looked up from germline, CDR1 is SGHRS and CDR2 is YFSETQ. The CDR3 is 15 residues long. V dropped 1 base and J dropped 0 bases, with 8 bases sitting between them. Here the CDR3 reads CASSLQRSSYNEQFF. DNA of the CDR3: TGCGCCAGCAGCTTGCAAAGAAGCTCCTACAATGAGCAGTTCTTC.

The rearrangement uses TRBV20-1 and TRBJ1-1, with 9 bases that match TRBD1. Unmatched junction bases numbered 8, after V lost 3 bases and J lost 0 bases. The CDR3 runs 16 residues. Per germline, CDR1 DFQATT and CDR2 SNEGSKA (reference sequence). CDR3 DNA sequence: TGCAGTGCTAGTTTTGGGACAGGGCGAATGAACACTGAAGCTTTCTTT. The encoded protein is CSASFGTGRMNTEAFF.

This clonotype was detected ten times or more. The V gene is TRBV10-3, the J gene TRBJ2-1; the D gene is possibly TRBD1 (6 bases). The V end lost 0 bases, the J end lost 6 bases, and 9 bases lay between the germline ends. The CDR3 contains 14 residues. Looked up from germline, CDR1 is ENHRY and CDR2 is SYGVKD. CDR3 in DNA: TGTGCCATCAGTGAGTCAGGGGGTATCAATGAGCAGTTCTTC. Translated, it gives CAISESGGINEQFF.

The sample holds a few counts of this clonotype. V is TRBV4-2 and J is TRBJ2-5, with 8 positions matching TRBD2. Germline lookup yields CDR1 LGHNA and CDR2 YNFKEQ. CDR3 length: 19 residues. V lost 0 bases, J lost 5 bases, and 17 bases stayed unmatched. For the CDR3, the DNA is TGTGCCAGCAGCCAAGATCAGACGGCGGGAGGAGGCACCGGGGAGACCCAGTACTTC. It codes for CASSQDQTAGGGTGETQYF.

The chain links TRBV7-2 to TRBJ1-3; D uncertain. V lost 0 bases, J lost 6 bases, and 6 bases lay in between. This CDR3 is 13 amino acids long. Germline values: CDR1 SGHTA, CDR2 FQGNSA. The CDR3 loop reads CASSLARENTIYF. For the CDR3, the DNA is TGTGCCAGCAGCTTAGCGAGAGAAAACACCATATATTTT. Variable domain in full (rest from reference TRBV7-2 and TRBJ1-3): GAGVSQSPSNKVTEKGKDVELRCDPISGHTALYWYRQSLGQGLEFLIYFQGNSAPDKSGLPSDRFSAERTGGSVSTLTIQRTQQEDSAVYLCASSLARENTIYFGEGSWLTVV.

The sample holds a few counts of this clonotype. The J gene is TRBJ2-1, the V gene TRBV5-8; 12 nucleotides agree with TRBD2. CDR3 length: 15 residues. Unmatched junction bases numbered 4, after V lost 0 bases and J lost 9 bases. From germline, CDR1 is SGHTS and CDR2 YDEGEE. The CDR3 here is CASSLASGGVFEQFF. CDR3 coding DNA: TGTGCCAGCAGCTTGGCTAGCGGGGGGGTTTTTGAGCAGTTCTTC.

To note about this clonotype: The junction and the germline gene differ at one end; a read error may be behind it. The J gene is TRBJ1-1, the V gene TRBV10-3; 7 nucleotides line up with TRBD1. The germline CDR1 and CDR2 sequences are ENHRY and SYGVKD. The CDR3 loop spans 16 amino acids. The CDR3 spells CAIRARQGTMNTKAFF. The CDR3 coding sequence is TGTGCCATCAGGGCAAGACAGGGTACGATGAACACTAAAGCTTTCTTT.

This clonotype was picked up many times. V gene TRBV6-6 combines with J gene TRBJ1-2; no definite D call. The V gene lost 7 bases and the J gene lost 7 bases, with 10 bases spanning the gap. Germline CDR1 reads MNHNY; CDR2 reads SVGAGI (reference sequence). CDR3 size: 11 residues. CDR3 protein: CASKDLSGYTF. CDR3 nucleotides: TGTGCCAGCAAGGACCTGAGTGGCTACACCTTC.

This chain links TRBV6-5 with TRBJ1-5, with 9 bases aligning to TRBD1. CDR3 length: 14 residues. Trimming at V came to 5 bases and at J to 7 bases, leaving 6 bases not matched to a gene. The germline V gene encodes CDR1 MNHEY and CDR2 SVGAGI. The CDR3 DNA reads TGTGCCAGCAGTCGGGACAGGGCAAGGCAGCCCCAGCATTTT. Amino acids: CASSRDRARQPQHF.

The CDR3 loop is CASSGQVAADTQYF. In DNA form, the CDR3 reads TGCGCCAGCTCCGGACAGGTGGCTGCAGATACGCAGTATTTT. The chain is built from TRBV5-1 and TRBJ2-3, with 7 bases fitting TRBD1. The germline CDR1 and CDR2 sequences are SGHRS and YFSETQ. J lost 4 bases, V lost 7 bases, and 9 bases had no gene match. The CDR3 covers 14 residues. Together with reference TRBV5-1 and TRBJ2-3, the CDR3 gives the full variable domain: KAGVTQTPRYLIKTRGQQVTLSCSPISGHRSVSWYQQTPGQGLQFLFEYFSETQRNKGNFPGRFSGRQFSNSRSEMNVSTLELGDSALYLCASSGQVAADTQYFGPGTRLTVL.

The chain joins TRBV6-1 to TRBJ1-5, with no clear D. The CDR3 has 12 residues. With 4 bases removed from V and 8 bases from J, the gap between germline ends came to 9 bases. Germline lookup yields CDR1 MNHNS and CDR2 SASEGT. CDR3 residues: CASSVGKEPQHF. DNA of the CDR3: TGTGCCAGCAGTGTGGGAAAAGAGCCCCAGCATTTT.